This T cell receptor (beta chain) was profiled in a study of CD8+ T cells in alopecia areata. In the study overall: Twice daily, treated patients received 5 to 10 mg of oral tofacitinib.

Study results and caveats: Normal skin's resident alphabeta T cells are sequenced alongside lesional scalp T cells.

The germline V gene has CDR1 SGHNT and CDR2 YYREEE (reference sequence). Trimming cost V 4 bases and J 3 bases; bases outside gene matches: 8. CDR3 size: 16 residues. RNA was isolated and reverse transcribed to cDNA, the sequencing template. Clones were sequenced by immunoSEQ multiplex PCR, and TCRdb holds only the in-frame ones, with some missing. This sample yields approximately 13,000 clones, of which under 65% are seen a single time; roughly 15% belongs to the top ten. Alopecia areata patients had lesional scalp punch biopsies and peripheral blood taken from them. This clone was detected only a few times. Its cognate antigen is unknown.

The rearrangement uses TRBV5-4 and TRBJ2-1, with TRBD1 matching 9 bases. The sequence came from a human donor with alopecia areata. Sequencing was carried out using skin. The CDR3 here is CASSAGQGFLYNEQFF. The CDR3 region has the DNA TGTGCCAGCAGCGCGGGACAGGGTTTTCTCTACAATGAGCAGTTCTTC.